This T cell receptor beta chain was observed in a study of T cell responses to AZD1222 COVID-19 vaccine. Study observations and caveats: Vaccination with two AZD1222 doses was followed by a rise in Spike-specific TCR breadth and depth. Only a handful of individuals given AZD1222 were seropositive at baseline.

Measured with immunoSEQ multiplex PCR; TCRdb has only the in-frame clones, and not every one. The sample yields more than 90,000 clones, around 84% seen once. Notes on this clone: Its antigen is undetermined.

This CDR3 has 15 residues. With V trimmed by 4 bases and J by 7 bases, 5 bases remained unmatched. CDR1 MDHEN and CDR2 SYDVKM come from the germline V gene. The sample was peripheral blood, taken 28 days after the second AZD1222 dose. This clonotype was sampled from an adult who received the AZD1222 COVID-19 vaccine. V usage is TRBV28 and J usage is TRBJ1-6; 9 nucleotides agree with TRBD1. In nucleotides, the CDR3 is TGTGCCAGCAGTTGGGGGGACAGGGACAATTCACCCCTCCACTTT. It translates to CASSWGDRDNSPLHF.